This section outlines one T cell receptor (beta chain) sequence together with its context. What it binds is unknown. This specimen belongs to a study of OX40 agonist ivuxolimab in advanced cancers. Whole-study context: Eligibility rules accepted prior anti-PD-1, anti-PD-L1 or anti-CTLA-4 therapy, and roughly 40% had some. Three patients showed partial responses: one hepatocellular carcinoma and two cutaneous melanoma cases. Findings and limits, study-wide: Clonal expansion was seen in CD4+ and CD8+ blood T cells by week 6 at 0.1 to 3.0 mg/kg. Expanded peripheral T cell antigen specificity was not determined.

This CDR3 has 15 residues. The germline V gene has CDR1 MNHEY and CDR2 SVGAGI. The ends were cut back, 6 bases at V and 0 bases at J, with 12 bases in the middle. The data were produced by immunoSEQ multiplex PCR, yet TCRdb's version contains in-frame clones alone and is incomplete. The data contain 45,000 to 65,000 clones, 88% of them singletons. The chain employs TRBV6-5 and TRBJ1-5; D ambiguous. Sequenced here: CD4+ or CD8+ T cells sorted from blood, sampled in a trial of the OX40 agonist ivuxolimab. The sequence came from an adult with an advanced solid tumor such as melanoma, head and neck, liver or kidney cancer. CDR3 loop: CASRTSIYSNQPQHF. CDR3 in DNA: TGTGCCAGCAGGACCTCGATCTATAGCAATCAGCCCCAGCATTTT.